This paragraph reports one T cell receptor beta chain. Antigen: not known. This entry is derived from a study of cytomegalovirus exposure and HLA in healthy donors. General study results and limits: Reports credit the classifier with highly specific, highly sensitive diagnosis of cytomegalovirus status. At a 0.05 false discovery rate, a later analysis found 16,951 TCR beta sequences to be associated with HLA alleles. Analyzed later, association rates of TCRs varied across HLA loci, with DRB1 most and HLA-C fewest.

Both 60 Vbeta primers and 13 Jbeta primers went into the PCR. Repertoires were generated with immunoSEQ multiplex PCR, while TCRdb's copy carries only in-frame clones and drops some. The table lists fewer than 250,000 clones, about 85% of them singletons. CDR1 is SSHAT, CDR2 FNYEAQ, per germline (reference sequence). Trimming removed 6 bases at V and 6 bases at J, with 11 bases between. This CDR3 is 13 amino acids long. This clonotype was obtained from a boy between 2 and 10 years old in good health and CMV-seronegative. Sequenced sample: PBMCs. The chain combines TRBV7-7 with TRBJ2-2; weak D call: TRBD1 (5 bases). The DNA of the CDR3 is TGTGCCAGCAGATTCACAGGATCCGGGGAGCTGTTTTTT. It is translated as CASRFTGSGELFF.